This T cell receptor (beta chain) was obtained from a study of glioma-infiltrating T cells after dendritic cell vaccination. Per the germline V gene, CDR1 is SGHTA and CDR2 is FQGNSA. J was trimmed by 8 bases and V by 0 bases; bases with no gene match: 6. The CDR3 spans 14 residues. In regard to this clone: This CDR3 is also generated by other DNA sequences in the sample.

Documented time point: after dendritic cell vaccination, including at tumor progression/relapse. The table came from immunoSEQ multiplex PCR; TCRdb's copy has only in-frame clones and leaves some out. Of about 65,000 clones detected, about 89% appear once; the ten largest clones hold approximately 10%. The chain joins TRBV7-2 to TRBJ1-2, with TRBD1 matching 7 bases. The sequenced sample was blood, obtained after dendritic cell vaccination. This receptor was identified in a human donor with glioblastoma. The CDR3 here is CASSLALPGGGYTF. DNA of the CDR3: TGTGCCAGCAGCTTAGCACTTCCAGGGGGAGGCTACACCTTC.